This T cell receptor (beta chain) was recovered during a study of regulatory T cells in long-lasting Graves disease. V lost 3 bases to trimming and J lost 6 bases, with 14 bases between them. Per germline, CDR1 LNHDA and CDR2 SQIVND (reference sequence). The CDR3 has 14 amino acids. This clonotype was detected a few times. Time point specified: newly diagnosed GD, antithyroid drugs for less than 3 months. Preparation of the TCR library used RNA extracted from PBMCs. CDR3-region Arm-PCR and iRepertoire HTBI primers produced the TCR beta libraries. TCRdb re-called the multiplex PCR reads through MiXCR, storing one row per CDR3 protein. The table lists around 400,000 distinct CDR3 sequences, about an eighth of them singletons. The same sample was also used in a study of T cells in Graves' hyperthyroidism and ophthalmopathy. That report notes: Clonotypes that were expanded in thyroid above 0.001 mostly appeared in blood too.

The chain combines TRBV19 with TRBJ1-2; D might be TRBD1 (5 bases). Sequencing was performed on peripheral blood mononuclear cells (PBMCs), taken at new diagnosis, from a patient treated with antithyroid drugs. This TCR was sampled from a woman between 18 and 29 years old with Graves disease. Here the CDR3 DNA reads TGTGCCAGTAGTATGGGAGACAGAGTACATGGCTACACCTTC. Protein sequence: CASSMGDRVHGYTF.